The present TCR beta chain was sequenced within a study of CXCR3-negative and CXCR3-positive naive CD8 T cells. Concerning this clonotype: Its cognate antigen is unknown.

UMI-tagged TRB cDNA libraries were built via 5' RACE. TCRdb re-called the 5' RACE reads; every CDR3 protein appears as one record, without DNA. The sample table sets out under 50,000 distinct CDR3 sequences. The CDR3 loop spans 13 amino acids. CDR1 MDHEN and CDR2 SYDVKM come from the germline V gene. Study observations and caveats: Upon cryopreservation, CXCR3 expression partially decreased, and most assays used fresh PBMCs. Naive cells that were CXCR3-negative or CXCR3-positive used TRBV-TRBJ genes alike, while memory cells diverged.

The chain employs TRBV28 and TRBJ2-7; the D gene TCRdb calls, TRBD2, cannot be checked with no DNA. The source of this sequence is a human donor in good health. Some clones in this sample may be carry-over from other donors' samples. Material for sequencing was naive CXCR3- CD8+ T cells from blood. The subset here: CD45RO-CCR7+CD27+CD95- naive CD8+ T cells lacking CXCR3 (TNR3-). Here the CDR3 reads CASARGSYYEQYF. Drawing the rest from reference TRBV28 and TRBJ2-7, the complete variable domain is DVKVTQSSRYLVKRTGEKVFLECVQDMDHENMFWYRQDPGLGLRLIYFSYDVKMKEKGDIPEGYSVSREKKERFSLILESASTNQTSMYLCASARGSYYEQYFGPGTRLTVT.